This TCR beta chain is drawn from a study of blood T cell repertoires in COVID-19. Across the study: Whether acute or convalescent, the COVID-19 samples came from the United States, Italy and Spain.

Germline values: CDR1 MDHEN, CDR2 SYDVKM. Trimming shortened V by 6 bases and J by 1 base, and 7 bases separated the two germline ends. The CDR3 spans 13 residues. Repertoires were generated with immunoSEQ multiplex PCR, while TCRdb's copy carries only in-frame clones and drops some. The sample includes about 380,000 clones, 81% of them seen just once. The sequencing input was peripheral blood. The sequence was obtained from a human donor with acute or convalescent COVID-19. The donor label of this sample is uncertain. The chain links TRBV28 to TRBJ1-5; D is uncertain. This CDR3 is CASRPGSNQPQHF. Here the CDR3 DNA reads TGTGCCAGCAGACCCGGGAGCAATCAGCCCCAGCATTTT.